The clone carrying this TCR beta chain was picked up a small number of times. The assay was immunoSEQ multiplex PCR, and TCRdb's table has in-frame clones only and misses some. This repertoire shows about 400,000 clones, roughly 87% found once; its top ten account for 2% to 2.5%. These data come from a study of blood T cell repertoires in COVID-19. Across the study: PBMCs, B-cell-depleted T cells, or T cells provided the cDNA or gDNA that made up the material.

Germline V lookup: CDR1 MGHDK, CDR2 SYGVNS. The CDR3 is 16 residues long. J lost 5 bases, V lost 3 bases, and 12 bases had no gene match. The receptor comes from a middle-aged woman with acute COVID-19. The rearrangement joins TRBV25-1 to TRBJ1-1; 7 bases line up with TRBD1. The sample comprised PBMCs or T cells enriched from blood (not recorded which). CDR3 in amino acids: CASSDTRQGQGTEAFF. CDR3 bases: TGTGCCAGCAGTGACACAAGACAGGGACAAGGGACTGAAGCTTTCTTT. Full variable domain (outside the CDR3, taken from reference TRBV25-1 and TRBJ1-1): EADIYQTPRYLVIGTGKKITLECSQTMGHDKMYWYQQDPGMELHLIHYSYGVNSTEKGDLSSESTVSRIRTEHFPLTLESARPSHTSQYLCASSDTRQGQGTEAFFGQGTRLTVV.